This is a list of T cell receptor beta chains from one sample in a study of blood T cell repertoires in COVID-19. Assay used: immunoSEQ multiplex PCR; TCRdb lists only in-frame clones, some missing. The sample has 160,000 or so clones; roughly four fifths are singletons. Specimen: peripheral blood. These receptors were obtained from a woman aged 80 or older with acute or convalescent COVID-19. CDR3s include the opening cysteine and the closing phenylalanine or tryptophan. A D gene is named only where the DNA matches it firmly.

V	J	D	length	CDR3
TRBV6-2/TRBV6-3	TRBJ2-7	TRBD2	15	CASSRTSGRHYEQYF
TRBV19	TRBJ2-3	-	15	CASRNPGQNTDTQYF
TRBV2	TRBJ1-2	-	15	CAREEEAALGYGYTF
TRBV11-2	TRBJ1-2	-	15	CASSLTPTGRYGYTF
TRBV19	TRBJ1-5	-	15	CASSLAGSAGQPQHF
TRBV4-1	TRBJ2-1	-	21	CASSQDGSGGLGLRSYNEQFF
TRBV6-5	TRBJ1-2	-	11	CASSFRGGYTF
TRBV20-1	TRBJ2-3	-	11	CSGGSGDTQYF
TRBV5-8	TRBJ2-2	TRBD2	17	CASSLAPLAGVVGELFF
TRBV18	TRBJ1-3	-	14	CASSPPGRRDTIYF
TRBV11-2	TRBJ1-5	TRBD1	17	CASSLGPQGLGNQPQHF
TRBV11-2	TRBJ1-6	TRBD1	14	CASSLYRGYSPLHF
TRBV3-1/TRBV3-2	TRBJ1-3	-	16	CASSQAGQVAGNTIYF
TRBV18	TRBJ2-7	-	17	CASSPVERDWAFYEQYF
TRBV12-5	TRBJ2-1	TRBD2	17	CASGLVQGLAGGNEQFF
TRBV9	TRBJ2-5	-	16	CASSSHWGGRGETQYF
TRBV28	TRBJ2-5	-	13	CASSQTGGGTQYF
TRBV3-1/TRBV3-2	TRBJ2-7	-	13	CASSQVVSGEQYF